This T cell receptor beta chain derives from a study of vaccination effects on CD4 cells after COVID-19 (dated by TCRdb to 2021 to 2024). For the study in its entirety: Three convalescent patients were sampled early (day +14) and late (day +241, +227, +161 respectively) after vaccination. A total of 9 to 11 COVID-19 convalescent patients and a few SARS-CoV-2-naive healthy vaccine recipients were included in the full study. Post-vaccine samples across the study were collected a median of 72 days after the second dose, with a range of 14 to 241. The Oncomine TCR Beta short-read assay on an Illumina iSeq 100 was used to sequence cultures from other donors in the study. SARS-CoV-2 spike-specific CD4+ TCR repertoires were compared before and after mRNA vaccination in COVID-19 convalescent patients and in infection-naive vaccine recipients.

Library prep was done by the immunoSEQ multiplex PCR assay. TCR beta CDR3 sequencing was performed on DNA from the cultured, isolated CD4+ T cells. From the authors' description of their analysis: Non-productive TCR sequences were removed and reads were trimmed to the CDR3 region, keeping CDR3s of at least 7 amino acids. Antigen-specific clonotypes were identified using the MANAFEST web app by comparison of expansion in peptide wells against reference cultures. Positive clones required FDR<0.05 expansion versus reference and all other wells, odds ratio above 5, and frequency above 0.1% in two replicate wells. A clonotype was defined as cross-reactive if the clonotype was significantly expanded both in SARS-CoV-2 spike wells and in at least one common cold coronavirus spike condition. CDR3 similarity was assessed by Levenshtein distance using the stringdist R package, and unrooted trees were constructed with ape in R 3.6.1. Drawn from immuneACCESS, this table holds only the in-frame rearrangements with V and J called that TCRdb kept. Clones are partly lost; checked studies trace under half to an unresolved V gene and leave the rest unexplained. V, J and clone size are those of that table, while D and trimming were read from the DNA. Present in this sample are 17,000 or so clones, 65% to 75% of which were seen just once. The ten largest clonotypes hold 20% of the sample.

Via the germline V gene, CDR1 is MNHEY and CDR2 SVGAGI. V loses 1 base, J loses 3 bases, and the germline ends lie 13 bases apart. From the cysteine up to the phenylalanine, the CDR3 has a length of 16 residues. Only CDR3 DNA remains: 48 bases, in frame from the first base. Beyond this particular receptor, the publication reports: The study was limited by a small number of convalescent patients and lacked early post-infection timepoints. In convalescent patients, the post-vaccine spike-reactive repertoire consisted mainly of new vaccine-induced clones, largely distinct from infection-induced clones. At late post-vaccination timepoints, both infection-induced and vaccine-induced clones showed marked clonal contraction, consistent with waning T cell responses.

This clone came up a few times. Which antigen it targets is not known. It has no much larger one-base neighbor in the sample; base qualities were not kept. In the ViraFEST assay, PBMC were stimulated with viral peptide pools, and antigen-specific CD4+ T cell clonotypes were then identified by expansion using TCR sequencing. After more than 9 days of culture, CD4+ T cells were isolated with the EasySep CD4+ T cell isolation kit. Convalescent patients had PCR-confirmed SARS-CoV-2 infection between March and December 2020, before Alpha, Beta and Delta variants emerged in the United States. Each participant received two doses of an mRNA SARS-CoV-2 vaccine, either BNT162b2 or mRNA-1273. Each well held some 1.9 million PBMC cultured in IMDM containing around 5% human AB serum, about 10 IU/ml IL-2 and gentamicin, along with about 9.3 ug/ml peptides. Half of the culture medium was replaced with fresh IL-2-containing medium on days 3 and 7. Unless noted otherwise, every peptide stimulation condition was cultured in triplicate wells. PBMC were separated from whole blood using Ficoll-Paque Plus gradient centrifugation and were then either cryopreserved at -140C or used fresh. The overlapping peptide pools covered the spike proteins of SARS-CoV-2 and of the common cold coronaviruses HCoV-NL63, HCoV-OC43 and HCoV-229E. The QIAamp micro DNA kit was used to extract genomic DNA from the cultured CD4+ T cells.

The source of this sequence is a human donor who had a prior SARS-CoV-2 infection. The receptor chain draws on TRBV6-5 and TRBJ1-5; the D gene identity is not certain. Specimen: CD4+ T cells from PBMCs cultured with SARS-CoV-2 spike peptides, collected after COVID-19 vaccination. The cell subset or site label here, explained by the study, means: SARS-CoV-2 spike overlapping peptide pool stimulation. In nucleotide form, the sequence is TGTGCCAGCAGTTACTTCTTGGGTCGGGACAATCAGCCCCAGCATTTT. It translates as CASSYFLGRDNQPQHF.